Shown below are 6 T cell receptor beta chains from a single sample sequenced in a study of T-cell reconstitution after alpha-beta-depleted transplantation in children. Preparing the TCRbeta library involved the use of unique molecular identifiers. One entry per CDR3 protein, called by TCRdb with MiXCR from the PCR reads. The table has some 350,000 distinct CDR3 sequences, 15% to 20% seen once; the top ten hold 35% to 50%. The specimen comprised PBMCs, mostly from graft donor cells, sampled 360 days after TCRalphabeta/CD19-depleted stem cell transplant. These receptor sequences come from a male patient aged 2 to 10 who had a stem cell transplant for acute lymphoblastic leukemia, so the T cells may come from the graft donor.

The J gene is TRBJ1-5, the V gene TRBV20-1, with 7 nucleotides matching TRBD1. The CDR3 has 13 amino acids. V trimming: 5 bases; J trimming: 7 bases; junction bases outside the gene matches: 8. Germline CDR1 is DFQATT and CDR2 is SNEGSKA (reference sequence). CDR3 nucleotides: TGCAGTGCTCAGACCGCACAGGGGCAGCCCCAGCATTTT. Translation gives CSAQTAQGQPQHF.

This chain's CDR3 is CASSQDGGTSTAEAFF. The CDR3 DNA follows: TGCGCCAGCAGCCAAGATGGGGGGACATCTACTGCTGAAGCTTTCTTT. V usage is TRBV4-3 and J usage is TRBJ1-1; a weak D match, TRBD1 (6 bases). Germline CDR1 and CDR2: LGHNA and YSLEER. The CDR3 runs 16 residues. Trimming took 0 bases from V and 6 from J, leaving 17 bases between them.

The chain couples TRBV5-5 to TRBJ2-3; the match to TRBD1 covers 7 bases. Trimming took 5 bases from V and 3 from J; bases not matched to a gene: 6. This CDR3 is built from 14 residues. Germline V gives CDR1 SGHKS, CDR2 YYEKEE (reference sequence). The CDR3 loop reads CASRLNRGTDTQYF. The CDR3 DNA follows: TGTGCCAGCAGGTTGAACAGGGGAACAGATACGCAGTATTTT.

This chain joins TRBV4-3 and TRBJ2-4; 8 nucleotides match TRBD2. The germline V gene encodes CDR1 LGHNA and CDR2 YSLEER. The J segment lost 13 bases and the V segment lost 1 base, leaving 3 bases of the junction unmatched. The CDR3 totals 12 residues. Here the CDR3 reads CASSQAGGNQYF. Written as DNA, the CDR3 is TGCGCCAGCAGCCAAGCGGGGGGGAACCAGTACTTC.

This clonotype has just a few counts. The chain employs TRBV28 and TRBJ2-3; D not certain. Trimming took 0 bases from V and 8 from J, leaving 12 bases between them. The CDR3 is made up of 14 amino acids. Germline V gene data show CDR1 as MDHEN and CDR2 as SYDVKM. Here the CDR3 reads CASSLWGKSGTQYF. In DNA, the CDR3 is TGTGCCAGCAGTTTATGGGGGAAGTCTGGTACGCAGTATTTT.

This clonotype has more than one count but fewer than ten. The chain employs TRBV7-2 and TRBJ2-7; D assignment may be TRBD1 or TRBD2 (5 bases each). V was pared by 6 bases and J by 3 bases, with 15 bases between. The CDR3 has 14 residues. CDR1 is SGHTA, CDR2 FQGNSA, per germline. The CDR3 reads CASSPPGTIYEQYF. The CDR3 nucleotides read TGTGCCAGCAGTCCTCCCGGGACGATCTACGAGCAGTACTTC.